This is a list of T cell receptor beta chains from one sample in a study of cytomegalovirus exposure and HLA in healthy donors. Assay: immunoSEQ multiplex PCR; the TCRdb copy retains only in-frame clones and omits some. The sample holds more than 150,000 clones, roughly 88% seen once. Material for sequencing was PBMCs. The receptors come from a woman aged 18-29 years in good health and CMV-seronegative. CDR3s include the opening cysteine and the closing phenylalanine or tryptophan. A D gene is named only where the DNA matches it firmly. Some rows have no size entry. The others give once, few or many, or a class for an expanded clone.

size	V	J	D	DNA	CDR3
many	TRBV29-1	TRBJ2-2	TRBD1	TGCAGCGTGTCCCCTACAGGGGCCAACACCGGGGAGCTGTTTTTT	CSVSPTGANTGELFF
NA	TRBV11-1	TRBJ2-7	TRBD1	TGTGCCAGCAGCTTCCCCGGGACAGGGACCGCCGAGCAGTACTTC	CASSFPGTGTAEQYF
NA	TRBV5-4	TRBJ2-1	NA	TGTGCCAGCAGCTTCAGTAATGAGCAGTTCTTC	CASSFSNEQFF
NA	TRBV6-5	TRBJ2-1	NA	TGTGCCAGCAGTTCCTTCCGGGACATGACGGGCAATGAGCAGTTCTTC	CASSSFRDMTGNEQFF
few	TRBV6-5	TRBJ2-7	NA	TGTGCCAGCAGTTCCACCTCCCAACTCTCCTACGAGCAGTACTTC	CASSSTSQLSYEQYF
NA	TRBV30	TRBJ2-6	NA	TGTGCTAGACAGGACCGCTCTGGGGCCAACGTCCTGACTTTC	CARQDRSGANVLTF
NA	TRBV10-1	TRBJ1-1	TRBD1	TGCGCCAGCAGCGCGGGACAGGGTCAAAACACTGAAGCTTTCTTT	CASSAGQGQNTEAFF
NA	TRBV7-9	TRBJ1-2	NA	TGTGCCAGCAGCTTAACGGGAGAAGGCTACACCTTC	CASSLTGEGYTF
NA	TRBV7-9	TRBJ1-1	NA	TGTTCCAGCAGCTCCCCAGCAGGGGTCTACACTGAAGCTTTCTTT	CSSSSPAGVYTEAFF
NA	TRBV25-1	TRBJ2-3	NA	TGTGCCAGCATACCGTTAGGGGAAACAGATACGCAGTATTTT	CASIPLGETDTQYF
NA	TRBV4-1	TRBJ1-5	NA	TGCGCCAGCAGCGCAGGCCAGGGCAATCAGCCCCAGCATTTT	CASSAGQGNQPQHF
NA	TRBV29-1	TRBJ2-7	TRBD2	TGCAGCGTTCGTCGGGGGGGCGAGCAGTACTTC	CSVRRGGEQYF
once	TRBV27	TRBJ1-2	NA	TGTGCCAGCTCAAACACAGGGTTTGGCTATGGCTACACCTTC	CASSNTGFGYGYTF
few	TRBV14	TRBJ2-7	NA	TGTGCCGGGGGACTCAGGCCCTCGGCAGGCGAGCAGTACTTC	CAGGLRPSAGEQYF
NA	TRBV2	TRBJ2-7	NA	TGTGCCAGCACCTCGCGGGGGCGTAGACTCGAGCAGTACTTC	CASTSRGRRLEQYF
NA	TRBV11-2	TRBJ1-1	NA	TGTGCCAGCAGCCAGGTGGTGACGACTTTCTTT	CASSQVVTTFF
NA	TRBV29-1	TRBJ2-3	NA	TGCAGCGTTGAGAGCGTCCGGGAGACAGATACGCAGTATTTT	CSVESVRETDTQYF
NA	TRBV14	TRBJ1-5	NA	TGTGCCAGCATCCAGGGGAGCAGGGGCGATCAGCCCCAGCATTTT	CASIQGSRGDQPQHF
NA	TRBV28	TRBJ1-1	NA	TGTGCCAGCAGTTTAGGGGGCCTTGGTGCTTTCTTT	CASSLGGLGAFF
few	TRBV29-1	TRBJ2-1	TRBD2	TGCAGCGCCGCCCGACTAGCGGGATCCTACAATGAGCAGTTCTTC	CSAARLAGSYNEQFF